A selection of T cell receptor beta chains follows, all from one sample in a study of PD-1 blockade in mismatch repair-deficient tumors. The repertoire was sequenced with immunoSEQ multiplex PCR; TCRdb's copy has only in-frame clones and lacks some. Of 30,000 to 40,000 clones detected, over 80% appear once; the ten largest clones hold about 3.4%. This sample comprised PBMCs, obtained approximately 6 weeks after starting pembrolizumab. The receptors stem from an adult with mismatch repair-deficient cancer. The CDR3 runs from the conserved cysteine through the conserved F or W. A D gene is named only where the DNA matches it firmly. Clone size is stated in some rows and not others, as once, few, many or a class when expanded.

v_call,j_call,clone_size,d_call,cdr3_aa,cdr3_nt
TRBV6-5,TRBJ2-3,.,.,CASSYGQADTQYF,TGTGCCAGCAGTTACGGGCAGGCAGATACGCAGTATTTT
TRBV7-9,TRBJ2-5,.,.,CASGGEWAETQYF,TGTGCCAGCGGCGGGGAGTGGGCGGAGACCCAGTACTTC
TRBV28,TRBJ1-1,once,.,CASRRGVGNMNTEAFF,TGTGCCAGCCGCCGCGGGGTGGGAAACATGAACACTGAAGCTTTCTTT
TRBV5-1,TRBJ2-2,once,.,CASSLAGGVTGELFF,TGCGCCAGCAGCTTGGCCGGAGGGGTCACCGGGGAGCTGTTTTTT
TRBV4-1,TRBJ1-2,.,TRBD1,CASSLGRGDRALANYGYTF,TGCGCCAGCAGCCTCGGTAGGGGCGACAGGGCTTTGGCTAACTATGGCTACACCTTC
TRBV5-1,TRBJ2-7,few,TRBD2,CASSQLAGGNYEQYF,TGCGCCAGCAGTCAGCTAGCGGGAGGGAACTACGAGCAGTACTTC
TRBV18,TRBJ2-1,.,TRBD2,CASSPPRTSGTVGNEQFF,TGTGCCAGCTCACCACCGAGGACTAGCGGGACGGTCGGCAATGAGCAGTTCTTC
TRBV19,TRBJ2-7,.,TRBD2,CASKTSGRAHEQYF,TGTGCCAGTAAAACTAGCGGGAGGGCCCACGAGCAGTACTTC
TRBV6-5,TRBJ2-3,.,TRBD2,CASSFTSGSTDTQYF,TGTGCCAGCAGTTTTACTAGCGGGAGCACAGATACGCAGTATTTT
TRBV2,TRBJ2-3,once,.,CASSAPRDTQYF,TGTGCCAGCAGTGCCCCCCGGGATACGCAGTATTTT
TRBV11-2,TRBJ2-7,.,TRBD1,CASSGYPAGQGLFEQYF,TGTGCCAGCAGCGGATACCCCGCGGGACAGGGATTATTCGAGCAGTACTTC
TRBV5-1,TRBJ2-5,few,TRBD1,CASSLVGQGETQYF,TGCGCCAGCAGCTTGGTTGGACAGGGTGAGACCCAGTACTTC
TRBV28,TRBJ1-2,.,.,CASSLAGAIGYTF,TGTGCCAGCAGTTTAGCAGGGGCGATTGGCTACACCTTC
TRBV28,TRBJ1-2,medium-sized,.,CASSLSTVTYGYTF,TGTGCCAGCAGTTTGTCTACAGTAACCTATGGCTACACCTTC
TRBV6-5,TRBJ1-4,.,.,CASSYSSEGWDEKLFF,TGTGCCAGCAGTTACTCTTCAGAGGGATGGGATGAAAAACTGTTTTTT
TRBV29-1,TRBJ2-7,few,.,CSVDSGGSEQYF,TGCAGCGTTGATTCTGGGGGGAGCGAGCAGTACTTC
TRBV18,TRBJ2-1,once,TRBD2,CASSPLGGTYNEQFF,TGTGCCAGCTCACCATTGGGAGGGACCTACAATGAGCAGTTCTTC
TRBV5-1,TRBJ2-1,.,TRBD2,CASSQQRGGGNEQFF,TGCGCCAGCTCCCAACAGCGGGGGGGAGGCAATGAGCAGTTCTTC
TRBV7-7,TRBJ2-3,few,TRBD2,CASSLGAAGSTDTQYF,TGTGCCAGCAGCTTAGGTGCAGCGGGGAGCACAGATACGCAGTATTTT
TRBV5-6,TRBJ1-3,.,.,CASSIGHFLTGNTIYF,TGTGCCAGCAGCATCGGACACTTTCTAACTGGAAACACCATATATTTT
TRBV11-3,TRBJ2-1,.,TRBD2,CASSSAGVSSWPYNEQFF,TGTGCCAGCAGCTCAGCGGGAGTTTCTAGTTGGCCCTACAATGAGCAGTTCTTC
TRBV27,TRBJ2-7,.,.,CASSLRGSYEQYF,TGTGCCAGCAGTTTAAGGGGCTCCTACGAGCAGTACTTC
TRBV4-1,TRBJ2-3,.,TRBD1,CASSPRQGPDTQYF,TGCGCCAGCAGCCCCCGACAGGGCCCAGATACGCAGTATTTT
TRBV27,TRBJ2-1,once,.,CASSYGYNEQFF,TGTGCCAGCAGTTACGGGTACAATGAGCAGTTCTTC
TRBV6-5,TRBJ2-7,.,TRBD1,CASSLGTGALEQYF,TGTGCCAGCAGCCTCGGGACAGGGGCCCTCGAGCAGTACTTC
TRBV7-2,TRBJ1-1,.,TRBD1,CASSTDRGHTEAFF,TGTGCCAGCAGCACGGACAGGGGGCACACTGAAGCTTTCTTT
TRBV18,TRBJ2-1,.,.,CASSPGPLANSYNEQFF,TGTGCCAGCTCGCCAGGCCCTTTAGCCAATTCCTACAATGAGCAGTTCTTC
TRBV15,TRBJ2-7,few,.,CATSREGVREGYEQYF,TGTGCCACCAGCAGAGAGGGGGTGCGGGAAGGTTACGAGCAGTACTTC
TRBV6-5,TRBJ1-1,.,TRBD1,CASRGQGAGNTEAFF,TGTGCCAGCAGGGGACAGGGGGCGGGGAACACTGAAGCTTTCTTT
TRBV5-1,TRBJ2-7,.,.,CASSGGGTYEQYF,TGCGCCAGCAGCGGTGGGGGGACCTACGAGCAGTACTTC
TRBV5-1,TRBJ1-1,.,TRBD1,CASSQDRGNTEAFF,TGCGCCAGCAGCCAGGACAGGGGAAACACTGAAGCTTTCTTT
TRBV7-2,TRBJ2-7,few,TRBD2,CASSAEAGRGEQYF,TGTGCCAGCAGCGCAGAGGCAGGGAGGGGAGAGCAGTACTTC
TRBV4-1,TRBJ2-4,.,.,CASSQGQQVVKNIQYF,TGCGCCAGCAGCCAAGGACAACAGGTTGTTAAAAACATTCAGTACTTC
TRBV7-8,TRBJ2-7,few,TRBD1,CASSGGQGAREQYF,TGTGCCAGCAGCGGGGGACAGGGGGCGCGCGAGCAGTACTTC
TRBV19,TRBJ2-1,once,TRBD2,CASSIFRGLAVSSYNEQFF,TGTGCCAGTAGTATTTTTAGGGGACTAGCGGTAAGCTCCTACAATGAGCAGTTCTTC
TRBV27,TRBJ2-3,.,.,CASSIRTATDTQYF,TGTGCCAGCAGTATCCGGACAGCCACAGATACGCAGTATTTT
TRBV7-5,TRBJ1-1,.,.,CARSDLTRHSVDTEAFF,TGTGCCAGAAGTGACCTCACGAGACACTCTGTCGACACTGAAGCTTTCTTT
TRBV12-2,TRBJ2-1,.,.,CASRLAMRQEYNEQFF,TGTGCAAGTCGCTTAGCGATGAGACAGGAGTACAATGAGCAGTTCTTC
TRBV9,TRBJ2-5,.,.,CASSVAPTFSSETQYF,TGTGCCAGCAGCGTAGCTCCGACATTTTCGTCAGAGACCCAGTACTTC
TRBV14,TRBJ2-1,.,.,CASSPLSRSSYNEQFF,TGTGCCAGCAGCCCTCTCTCGCGGAGCTCCTACAATGAGCAGTTCTTC
TRBV29-1,TRBJ2-7,.,TRBD1,CSVVWTGPYEQYF,TGCAGCGTTGTTTGGACAGGACCCTACGAGCAGTACTTC
TRBV18,TRBJ2-1,.,TRBD1,CASSSTRGYNEQFF,TGTGCCAGCTCATCCACCAGGGGGTACAATGAGCAGTTCTTC
TRBV30,TRBJ1-3,.,.,CAWSTGPGNTIYF,TGTGCCTGGAGTACGGGTCCCGGAAACACCATATATTTT
TRBV25-1,TRBJ2-7,.,.,CASSDKAGSYEQYF,TGTGCCAGCAGTGATAAGGCAGGGTCCTACGAGCAGTACTTC
TRBV28,TRBJ2-7,few,.,CASSFGQYEQYF,TGTGCCAGCAGTTTCGGACAGTACGAGCAGTACTTC
TRBV5-6,TRBJ1-2,.,TRBD1,CASSLSGTGFWGYTF,TGTGCCAGCAGCTTGTCCGGGACAGGGTTCTGGGGCTACACCTTC